This TCR beta chain was sequenced during a study of blood T cell repertoires in COVID-19. Study as a whole: T cells, B-cell-depleted T cells, or PBMCs provided the cDNA or gDNA that served as material.

In the original analysis: Nucleated cell number was recorded as an estimate derived from reference gene primer amplification. TCRdb's copy holds only in-frame clones and misses some; the assay was immunoSEQ multiplex PCR. D and trimming were read from the DNA, whereas the V and J calls and clone size are those reported in that table. The table records over 200,000 clones, 89% of them present only once. In assigning cohorts, the study relied on participant-reported clinical history. CDR1 and CDR2 (germline): KGHSY, FQNENV. The CDR3 extends over 16 amino acids. V lost 0 bases to trimming and J lost 6 bases; unmatched junction nucleotides: 4.

The chain links TRBV16 to TRBJ1-4, with 10 bases aligning to TRBD1. The sample taken for sequencing was PBMCs or T cells enriched from blood (not recorded which). This clonotype was obtained from a woman between 25 and 40 years old with acute COVID-19. CDR3 bases: TGTGCCAGCAGCCAATCCGGGGACAGGGGATATGAAAAACTGTTTTTT. As protein: CASSQSGDRGYEKLFF.